The clone carrying this TCR beta chain was seen only once. Looked up from germline, CDR1 is GTSNPN and CDR2 is SVGIG (reference sequence). Between the trimmed V and J ends, which lost 2 bases and 1 base, there was a span of 22 bases. The length of the CDR3 is 18 residues. The data were taken from a study of shared T cell receptors in the human thymus. The table came from immunoSEQ multiplex PCR; TCRdb's copy has only in-frame clones and leaves some out. The data hold 450,000 to 650,000 clones, with about four fifths observed a single time. These data also formed part of another study, on human thymus T cells. That source adds: All donors were healthy Finnish infants who were undergoing corrective surgery to treat congenital heart defects. Thymus was obtained from resections taken during corrective heart surgery. What appeared biased in thymic and blood repertoires was the usage of V and J genes. Related research found strongly overlapping thymic repertoires in unrelated individuals.

The chain links TRBV30 to TRBJ2-3, with a possible D match to TRBD2 (6 bases). Sequencing used thymocytes. This clonotype was sampled from a boy under three years old with a congenital heart defect. CDR3 protein: CAWSINSGTGLGTDTQYF. DNA for the CDR3: TGTGCCTGGAGTATAAACTCCGGGACTGGCCTTGGCACAGATACGCAGTATTTT. Combining the CDR3 with reference TRBV30 and TRBJ2-3 gives the whole variable domain SQTIHQWPATLVQPVGSPLSLECTVEGTSNPNLYWYRQAAGRGLQLLFYSVGIGQISSEVPQNLSASRPQDRQFILSSKKLLLSDSGFYLCAWSINSGTGLGTDTQYFGPGTRLTVL.